The subject of this entry is one T cell receptor (beta chain). This entry is derived from a study of shared clonotypes between healthy human individuals. Study-wide context: For every donor, three CD4 naive, three CD4 memory, two CD8 naive and one CD8 memory plates were used.

Using immunoSEQ multiplex PCR, the repertoire was profiled, and TCRdb retains in-frame clones only, with some absent. The sample lists under 850,000 clones; nearly 95% were seen once. The CDR3 consists of 16 residues. The germline V gene has CDR1 MNHEY and CDR2 SMNVEV (reference sequence). Deletions cut 7 bases from V and 5 bases from J, with 21 bases between. Naivety among CD8 cells was defined by CD45RO negativity and positive CCR7 selection, thereby excluding terminally differentiated effector memory CD45RA+ cells. Caucasian adults residing in Nashville, Tennessee made up all the donors. This TCR derives from a man aged 25 to 40 in good health. The genes are TRBV27 and TRBJ2-1, with D possibly matching TRBD2 (6 bases). Specimen: naive CD8+ T cells sorted from blood. This CDR3 is CASTFTLNGGHNEQFF. Here the CDR3 DNA reads TGTGCCAGCACCTTTACCCTTAACGGGGGACACAATGAGCAGTTCTTC.